The 29 T cell receptor beta chains given below trace back to one sample, sequenced in a study of cytomegalovirus exposure and HLA in healthy donors. The study ran its PCR with 60 Vbeta and 13 Jbeta primers. Profiling relied on immunoSEQ multiplex PCR, and the TCRdb table lists in-frame clones only, not all of them. The table includes around 190,000 clones, 70% to 75% detected once. The sequenced sample was PBMCs. These receptor sequences come from a woman aged 30 to 39 in good health and CMV-seropositive.

The V call is TRBV28, the J call TRBJ1-5, with TRBD1 as a possible D gene (5 bases). This CDR3 comprises 15 residues. Germline assignment: CDR1 MDHEN and CDR2 SYDVKM. The V and J ends lost 6 bases and 4 bases respectively, with 16 bases between them. The CDR3 spells CASRHQAGRNQPQHF. In nucleotides, the CDR3 is TGTGCCAGCAGACACCAAGCAGGGCGGAATCAGCCCCAGCATTTT. The full variable domain, completed using reference TRBV28 and TRBJ1-5, is DVKVTQSSRYLVKRTGEKVFLECVQDMDHENMFWYRQDPGLGLRLIYFSYDVKMKEKGDIPEGYSVSREKKERFSLILESASTNQTSMYLCASRHQAGRNQPQHFGDGTRLSIL.

This chain links TRBV27 with TRBJ2-3; 7 positions agree with TRBD1. The V gene end was trimmed by 6 bases and the J gene end by 0 bases; junction bases not matched to a gene: 6. The germline CDR1 and CDR2 sequences are MNHEY and SMNVEV (reference sequence). The CDR3 has 15 residues. Here the CDR3 reads CASRKGALSTDTQYF. CDR3 coding DNA: TGTGCCAGCAGAAAGGGGGCTTTAAGCACAGATACGCAGTATTTT.

V is TRBV1 and J is TRBJ2-1; the listed D gene, TRBD1, was not tested against the DNA. TRBV1 is noted as a pseudogene. The CDR3 is 15 residues long. DNA of the CDR3: TGCACCAGCCCCTGGACAGTGAGCTCCTACAATGAGCAGTTCTTC. Its translation is CTSPWTVSSYNEQFF.

The chain is built from TRBV29-1 and TRBJ2-1; 9 bases are a match to TRBD2. The trim removed 6 bases at V and 8 bases at J, leaving 14 bases unmatched. CDR3 length equals 15 residues. Germline V lookup: CDR1 SQVTM, CDR2 ANQGSEA. The CDR3 DNA follows: TGCAGCGTGGCCCGGGTAGCGGGAGATAACGATGAGCAGTTCTTC. Translating it yields CSVARVAGDNDEQFF.

The chain uses TRBV6-1 and TRBJ2-5; D is unresolved. Trimming pared 4 bases from V and 2 bases from J, leaving 5 bases between. The germline CDR1 and CDR2 sequences are MNHNS and SASEGT. The CDR3 length is 12 residues. The CDR3 loop reads CASSGSQETQYF. The DNA for the CDR3 is TGTGCCAGCAGTGGCAGTCAAGAGACCCAGTACTTC.

The rearrangement links TRBV2 to TRBJ2-1, with 7 bases identical to TRBD1. CDR3 length: 13 amino acids. Trimming at V came to 4 bases and at J to 9 bases, leaving 6 bases not matched to a gene. From germline, CDR1 is SNHLY and CDR2 FYNNEI. Here the CDR3 reads CASSGQTGTEQFF. CDR3 coding DNA: TGTGCCAGCAGTGGACAGACAGGGACTGAGCAGTTCTTC.

This clone was seen a few times. CDR3 in amino acids: CASSFLRADNSPLHF. In DNA, the CDR3 is TGTGCCAGCAGTTTTCTCAGGGCGGATAATTCACCCCTCCACTTT. The V call is TRBV27, the J call TRBJ1-6; tentative D call: TRBD1 (5 bases). Germline loops: CDR1 MNHEY, CDR2 SMNVEV (reference sequence). Between the trimmed V and J ends, which lost 3 bases and 5 bases, there was a span of 11 bases. This CDR3 has 15 residues.

The chain carries TRBV19 and TRBJ1-2; D uncertain. V shed 8 bases and J shed 4 bases, with 8 bases lying between them. CDR1 and CDR2 (germline): LNHDA, SQIVND (reference sequence). The CDR3 sequence is 11 residues long. In DNA form, the CDR3 reads TGTGCCAGTCGCAGTATCTATGGCTACACCTTC. Its translation is CASRSIYGYTF.

V is TRBV6-5 and J is TRBJ2-2, with D possibly being TRBD2 (5 bases). V was shortened by 3 bases and J by 7 bases, with 9 bases between the two germline ends. The CDR3 covers 13 residues. Germline CDR1 reads MNHEY; CDR2 reads SVGAGI. Here the CDR3 DNA reads TGTGCCAGCAGTTATGAGGGTAACGGGGAGCTGTTTTTT. Translation gives CASSYEGNGELFF.

The rearrangement uses TRBV6-1 and TRBJ2-5; TRBD2 aligns across 7 bases. With 2 bases clipped from V and 0 bases from J, the junction kept 9 bases outside the gene matches. CDR3 length: 17 amino acids. Germline values: CDR1 MNHNS, CDR2 SASEGT. The CDR3, as DNA: TGTGCCAGCAGTGAACCAATCACGCGGGAGTACCAAGAGACCCAGTACTTC. Its translation is CASSEPITREYQETQYF.

The rearrangement joins TRBV29-1 to TRBJ2-1; 9 bases map to TRBD2. Unmatched junction bases numbered 3, after V lost 3 bases and J lost 0 bases. Germline CDR1 is SQVTM and CDR2 is ANQGSEA. This CDR3 spans 15 amino acids. The CDR3 coding sequence is TGCAGCGTTGATTTTAGCGGGAGCTCCTACAATGAGCAGTTCTTC. This encodes CSVDFSGSSYNEQFF.

This chain joins TRBV5-8 and TRBJ2-3; maybe TRBD1 (6 bases). The germline V and J ends were trimmed by 3 bases and 6 bases, with 26 bases remaining between them. Germline loops: CDR1 SGHTS, CDR2 YDEGEE. The CDR3 is 18 amino acids. Here the CDR3 DNA reads TGTGCCAGCAGCTGGGGGCCAAGCCGGGTACTGGTATCGGATACGCAGTATTTT. Translated: CASSWGPSRVLVSDTQYF.

The chain combines TRBV25-1 with TRBJ2-1, with 13 bases identical to TRBD2. J was trimmed by 10 bases and V by 3 bases; bases with no gene match: 12. Germline V gene data show CDR1 as MGHDK and CDR2 as SYGVNS. The CDR3 runs to 17 residues. The CDR3 coding sequence is TGTGCCAGCAGTGAGCCGGGACTAGCGGGACTATGGGGAGAGCAGTTCTTC. It yields the protein CASSEPGLAGLWGEQFF.

This rearrangement joins TRBV7-9 to TRBJ1-1, with D perhaps matching TRBD1 (5 bases). CDR1 and CDR2 from the germline V gene are SEHNR and FQNEAQ (reference sequence). Between the trimmed V and J ends, which lost 2 bases and 1 base, there was a span of 11 bases. The CDR3 covers 15 residues. CDR3 DNA sequence: TGTGCCAGCAGCTTATTTCTCGGGGGGAACACTGAAGCTTTCTTT. It specifies CASSLFLGGNTEAFF.

The chain combines TRBV4-2 with TRBJ1-1; 11 bases are shared with TRBD1. This CDR3 has 16 amino acids. Germline V gene lookup returns CDR1 LGHNA and CDR2 YNFKEQ. J gave up 0 bases and V 4 bases, and 4 bases lay outside the gene matches. This CDR3 is CASSRGTGGMNTEAFF. In DNA, the CDR3 is TGTGCCAGCAGCCGCGGGACAGGGGGGATGAACACTGAAGCTTTCTTT.

The V gene is TRBV27, the J gene TRBJ1-1, with 9 bases fitting TRBD1. Germline assignment: CDR1 MNHEY and CDR2 SMNVEV (reference sequence). V lost 2 bases, J lost 0 bases, and 1 base stayed unmatched. The CDR3 consists of 15 residues. The CDR3 DNA sequence: TGTGCCAGCAGTTTAGGGACAGGGCTGAACACTGAAGCTTTCTTT. Translating it yields CASSLGTGLNTEAFF.

The chain joins TRBV6-6 to TRBJ2-7, with D tentatively TRBD2 (5 bases). Trimming pared 6 bases from V and 5 bases from J, leaving 20 bases between. The CDR3 has 15 residues. CDR1 MNHNY and CDR2 SVGAGI come from the germline V gene (reference sequence). For the CDR3, the DNA is TGTGCCAGCAGCGGACCGGAGGTCCAGGTCCACGAGCAGTACTTC. It translates to CASSGPEVQVHEQYF.

The chain is built from TRBV28 and TRBJ2-6; D gene ambiguous. The CDR3 is 13 amino acids. Trimming removed 8 bases at V and 2 bases at J, with 7 bases between. Germline V gives CDR1 MDHEN, CDR2 SYDVKM. CDR3 in DNA: TGTGCCAGCTTAACTACTGGGGCCAACGTCCTGACTTTC. It translates to CASLTTGANVLTF.

The chain has TRBV29-1 and TRBJ1-2; TRBD1 agrees at 7 bases. Germline CDR1 SQVTM, CDR2 ANQGSEA. CDR3 length: 14 amino acids. J gave up 7 bases and V 7 bases, and 15 bases lay outside the gene matches. CDR3 loop: CSAQGGQVPLGYTF. The CDR3 DNA follows: TGCAGCGCACAGGGAGGACAGGTTCCCCTTGGCTACACCTTC.

Comments on this clone: The same CDR3 is also encoded by other DNA sequences in this sample. The CDR3 DNA sequence: TGCGCCAGCAGCCAAGGGCAAGCCTACGAGCAGTACTTC. This codes for CASSQGQAYEQYF. The V and J genes are TRBV4-1 and TRBJ2-7; D uncertain. V dropped 1 base and J dropped 2 bases, with 6 bases sitting between them. The V gene's germline CDR1 is MGHRA and CDR2 YSYEKL. The CDR3 has 13 amino acids.

This clone was counted once. V and J are TRBV28 and TRBJ2-7; 9 bases are shared with TRBD1. Looked up from germline, CDR1 is MDHEN and CDR2 is SYDVKM. The CDR3 has 14 amino acids. Unmatched junction bases numbered 5, after V lost 6 bases and J lost 2 bases. The CDR3 loop is CASRRDRVTYEQYF. CDR3 DNA sequence: TGTGCCAGCAGAAGGGACAGGGTCACCTACGAGCAGTACTTC.

V is TRBV7-6 and J is TRBJ2-7; D is ambiguous. The V end lost 3 bases, the J end lost 0 bases, and 6 bases lay between the germline ends. Looked up from germline, CDR1 is SGHVS and CDR2 is FNYEAQ. The CDR3 sequence is 13 residues long. CDR3 region: CASSFSDSYEQYF. The CDR3 DNA is TGTGCCAGCAGCTTTAGTGACTCCTACGAGCAGTACTTC.

CDR3 DNA sequence: TGTGCCAGCAGCTTGGGGCTAGCGGCCTTCTCCTACGAGCAGTACTTC. Its translation: CASSLGLAAFSYEQYF. The V and J genes are TRBV7-2 and TRBJ2-7, with TRBD2 matching 7 bases. Trimming cost V 3 bases and J 0 bases; bases outside gene matches: 8. The CDR3 has 16 residues. Per the germline V gene, CDR1 is SGHTA and CDR2 is FQGNSA.

The chain carries TRBV10-1 and TRBJ2-3; possible D gene TRBD1, 6 bases. The CDR3 runs to 15 residues. Germline-derived CDR1 and CDR2 are WNHNN and SYGVQD (reference sequence). V lost 6 bases, J lost 5 bases, and 18 bases lay in between. The CDR3 protein is CASRANRDSGDTQYF. In DNA form, the CDR3 reads TGCGCCAGCAGGGCCAACAGGGATTCGGGAGATACGCAGTATTTT.

The chain combines TRBV6-4 with TRBJ1-1; 7 nucleotides agree with TRBD1. V lost 6 bases to trimming and J lost 1 base; unmatched junction nucleotides: 5. There are 14 residues in the CDR3. Per the germline V gene, CDR1 is MRHNA and CDR2 is SNTAGT. The CDR3 protein is CASRAGTANTEAFF. The CDR3 DNA sequence: TGTGCCAGCAGGGCCGGGACAGCGAACACTGAAGCTTTCTTT.

This clone was counted between two and nine times. V gene TRBV29-1 combines with J gene TRBJ2-7, with D possibly matching TRBD2 (6 bases). Germline values: CDR1 SQVTM, CDR2 ANQGSEA. CDR3 size: 14 residues. V was pared by 6 bases and J by 4 bases, with 19 bases between. The CDR3 DNA follows: TGCAGCGTCCTACGTGCGGGATCGGGGTACGAGCAGTACTTC. It specifies CSVLRAGSGYEQYF.

The chain is built from TRBV28 and TRBJ2-7, with TRBD2 matching 7 bases. V shed 3 bases, J shed 3 bases, and the junction held 5 bases outside the gene matches. This CDR3 has 14 amino acids. Germline loops: CDR1 MDHEN, CDR2 SYDVKM. Written as DNA, the CDR3 is TGTGCCAGCAGTTTGGGGGGGACCGGCTACGAGCAGTACTTC. Translation gives CASSLGGTGYEQYF. Full variable domain (missing parts from reference TRBV28 and TRBJ2-7): DVKVTQSSRYLVKRTGEKVFLECVQDMDHENMFWYRQDPGLGLRLIYFSYDVKMKEKGDIPEGYSVSREKKERFSLILESASTNQTSMYLCASSLGGTGYEQYFGPGTRLTVT.

This chain joins TRBV9 and TRBJ2-3, with 9 bases that match TRBD2. J lost 6 bases, V lost 4 bases, and 6 bases had no gene match. The CDR3 is made up of 14 amino acids. The germline V gene encodes CDR1 SGDLS and CDR2 YYNGEE. In DNA, the CDR3 is TGTGCCAGCAGCCCCAGACTAGCGGAGGATACGCAGTATTTT. It codes for CASSPRLAEDTQYF.

J is TRBJ2-3 and V is TRBV5-1; 13 positions agree with TRBD2. This CDR3 comprises 18 residues. Germline CDR1 is SGHRS and CDR2 is YFSETQ. J lost 1 base, V lost 4 bases, and 9 bases had no gene match. CDR3 region: CASSDGLAGEGGTDTQYF. The CDR3 DNA reads as TGCGCCAGCAGCGATGGACTAGCGGGAGAGGGGGGCACAGATACGCAGTATTTT.